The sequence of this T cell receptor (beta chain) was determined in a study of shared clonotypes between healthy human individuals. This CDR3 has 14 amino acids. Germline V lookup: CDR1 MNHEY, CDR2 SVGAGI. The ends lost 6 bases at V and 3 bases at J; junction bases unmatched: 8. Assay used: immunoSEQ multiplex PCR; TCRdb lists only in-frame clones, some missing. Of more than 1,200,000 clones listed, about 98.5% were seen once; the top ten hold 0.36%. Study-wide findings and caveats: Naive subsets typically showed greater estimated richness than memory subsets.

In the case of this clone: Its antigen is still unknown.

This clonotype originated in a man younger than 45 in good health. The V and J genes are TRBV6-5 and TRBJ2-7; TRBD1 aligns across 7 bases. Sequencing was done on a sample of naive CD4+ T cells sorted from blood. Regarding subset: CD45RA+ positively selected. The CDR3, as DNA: TGTGCCAGCAGCCCTTACAGGGGCAGCTACGAGCAGTACTTC. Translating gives CASSPYRGSYEQYF.